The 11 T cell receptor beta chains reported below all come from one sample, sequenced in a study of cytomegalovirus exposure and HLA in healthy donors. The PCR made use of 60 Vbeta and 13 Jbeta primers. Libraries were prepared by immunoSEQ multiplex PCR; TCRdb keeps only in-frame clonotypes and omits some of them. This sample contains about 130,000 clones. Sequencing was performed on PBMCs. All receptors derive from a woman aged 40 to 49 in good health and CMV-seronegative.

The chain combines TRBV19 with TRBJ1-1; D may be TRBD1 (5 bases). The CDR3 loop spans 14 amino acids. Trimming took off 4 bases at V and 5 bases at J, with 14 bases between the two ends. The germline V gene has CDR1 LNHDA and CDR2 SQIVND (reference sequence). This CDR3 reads CASSSQGGRTEAFF. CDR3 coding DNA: TGTGCCAGTAGTAGTCAGGGAGGTAGGACTGAAGCTTTCTTT.

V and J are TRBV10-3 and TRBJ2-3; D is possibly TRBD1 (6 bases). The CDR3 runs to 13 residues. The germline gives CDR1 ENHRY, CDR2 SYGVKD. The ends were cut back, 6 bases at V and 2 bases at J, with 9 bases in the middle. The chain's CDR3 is CAISTGTTDTQYF. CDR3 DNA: TGTGCCATCAGCACAGGGACCACAGATACGCAGTATTTT.

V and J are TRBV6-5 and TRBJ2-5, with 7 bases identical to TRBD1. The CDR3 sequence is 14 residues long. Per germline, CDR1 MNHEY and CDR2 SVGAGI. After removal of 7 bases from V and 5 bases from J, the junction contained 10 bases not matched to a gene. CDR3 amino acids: CASTETGRMETQYF. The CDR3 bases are TGTGCCAGCACCGAGACAGGGAGAATGGAGACCCAGTACTTC.

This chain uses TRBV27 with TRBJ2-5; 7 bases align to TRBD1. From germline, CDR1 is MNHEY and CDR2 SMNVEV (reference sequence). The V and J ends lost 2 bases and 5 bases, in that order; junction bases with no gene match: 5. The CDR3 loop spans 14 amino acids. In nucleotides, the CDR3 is TGTGCCAGCAGTTTAGACAGGGTCGCGGAGACCCAGTACTTC. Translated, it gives CASSLDRVAETQYF.

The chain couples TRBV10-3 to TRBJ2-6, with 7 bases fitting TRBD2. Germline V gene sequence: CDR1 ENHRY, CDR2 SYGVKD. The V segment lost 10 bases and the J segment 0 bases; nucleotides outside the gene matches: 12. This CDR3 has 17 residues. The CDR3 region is CATLGGEPSSGANVLTF. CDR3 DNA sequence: TGTGCCACCCTGGGGGGGGAACCCAGCTCTGGGGCCAACGTCCTGACTTTC.

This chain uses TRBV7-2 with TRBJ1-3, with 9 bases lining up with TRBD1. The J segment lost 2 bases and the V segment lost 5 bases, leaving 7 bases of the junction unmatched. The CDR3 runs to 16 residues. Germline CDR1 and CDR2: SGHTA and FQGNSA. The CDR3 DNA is TGTGCCAGCAGCCCTCTGGACAGGGGAACTGGAAACACCATATATTTT. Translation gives CASSPLDRGTGNTIYF.

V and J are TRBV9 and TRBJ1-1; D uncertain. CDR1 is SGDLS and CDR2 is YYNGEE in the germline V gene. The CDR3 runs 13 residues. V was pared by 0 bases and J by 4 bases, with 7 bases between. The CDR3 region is CASSVATSTEAFF. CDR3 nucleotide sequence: TGTGCCAGCAGCGTAGCCACAAGCACTGAAGCTTTCTTT.

CDR3 in amino acids: CASILAGLTDTQYF. The CDR3 DNA reads TGTGCCAGCATCCTAGCGGGGCTCACAGATACGCAGTATTTT. The J gene is TRBJ2-3, the V gene TRBV7-2, with 9 nucleotides matching TRBD2. Looked up from germline, CDR1 is SGHTA and CDR2 is FQGNSA. The V and J ends lost 7 bases and 2 bases, in that order; junction bases with no gene match: 4. The length of the CDR3 is 14 residues. Complete variable domain (other parts from reference TRBV7-2 and TRBJ2-3): GAGVSQSPSNKVTEKGKDVELRCDPISGHTALYWYRQSLGQGLEFLIYFQGNSAPDKSGLPSDRFSAERTGGSVSTLTIQRTQQEDSAVYLCASILAGLTDTQYFGPGTRLTVL.

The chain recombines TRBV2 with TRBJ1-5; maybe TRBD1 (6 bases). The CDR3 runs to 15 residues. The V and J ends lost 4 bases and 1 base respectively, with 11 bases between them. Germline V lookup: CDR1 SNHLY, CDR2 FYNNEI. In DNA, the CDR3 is TGTGCCAGCAGTGGACAGGCCACGAGCAATCAGCCCCAGCATTTT. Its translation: CASSGQATSNQPQHF.

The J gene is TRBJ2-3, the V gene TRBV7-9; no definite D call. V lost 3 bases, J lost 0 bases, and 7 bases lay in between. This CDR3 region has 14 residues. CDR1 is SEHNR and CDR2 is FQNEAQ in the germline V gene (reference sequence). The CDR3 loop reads CASSFSTSTDTQYF. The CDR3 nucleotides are TGTGCCAGCAGCTTCTCGACTAGCACAGATACGCAGTATTTT.

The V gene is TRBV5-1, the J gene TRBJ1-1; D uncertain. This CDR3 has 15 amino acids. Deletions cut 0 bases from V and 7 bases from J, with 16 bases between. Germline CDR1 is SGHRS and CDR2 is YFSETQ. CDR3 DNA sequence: TGCGCCAGCAGCTTGGGGTTGCAGGTGGGCCTTGAAGCTTTCTTT. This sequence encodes CASSLGLQVGLEAFF. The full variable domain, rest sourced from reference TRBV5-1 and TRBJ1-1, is KAGVTQTPRYLIKTRGQQVTLSCSPISGHRSVSWYQQTPGQGLQFLFEYFSETQRNKGNFPGRFSGRQFSNSRSEMNVSTLELGDSALYLCASSLGLQVGLEAFFGQGTRLTVV.